This TCR beta chain was obtained from a study of cytomegalovirus exposure and HLA in healthy donors. The PCR was carried out with 60 Vbeta primers and 13 Jbeta primers. Generated by immunoSEQ multiplex PCR, the TCRdb table keeps only in-frame clones and is missing some. The table records tens of thousands of clones, about 80% of them present only once. Trimming cost V 0 bases and J 7 bases, with 12 bases left between them. Germline CDR1 KGHSH, CDR2 LQKENI. The CDR3 covers 14 residues. This clone occurred once. As yet, its antigen is unknown. Study results and limitations: Data from an earlier analysis indicated that most TCR beta V segments were productive either about 87% or about 30% of the time. The availability of immune exposure information extended only to CMV serostatus.

V usage is TRBV18 and J usage is TRBJ1-2; D gene uncertain. This clonotype originated in a man between 18 and 35 years old in good health and CMV-seropositive. Source material: PBMCs. For the CDR3, the DNA is TGTGCCAGCTCACCACCCGGAGATTTCGCTGGCTACACCTTC. Protein: CASSPPGDFAGYTF.